Shown below are 21 T cell receptor beta chains from a single sample sequenced in a study of graft-versus-host responses after intestinal transplantation. The assay was immunoSEQ multiplex PCR, and TCRdb's table has in-frame clones only and misses some. The data show 140,000 or so clones, roughly 91% seen once. No antigens are known for them. The sequences come from unstimulated CD4+ T cells sorted from spleen or lymph node cells, collected before intestinal transplant. These receptors all come from a human donor who received an intestinal transplant.

V usage is TRBV19 and J usage is TRBJ1-1; TRBD1 agrees at 8 bases. Germline CDR1 and CDR2: LNHDA and SQIVND (reference sequence). The length of the CDR3 is 14 residues. The V segment lost 8 bases and the J segment 6 bases; nucleotides outside the gene matches: 11. The CDR3 DNA is TGTGCCAGTTCCCGACAGGGGTCAGGGGCTGAAGCTTTCTTT. Its protein product is CASSRQGSGAEAFF.

This clone has just a few counts. The rearrangement links TRBV28 to TRBJ1-3; D is unclear. Per germline, CDR1 MDHEN and CDR2 SYDVKM. V was clipped by 5 bases and J by 0 bases, with 11 bases between them. The CDR3 length is 15 residues. The CDR3 DNA reads as TGTGCCAGCAGTAATGACGGTAGCTCTGGAAACACCATATATTTT. Encoded protein: CASSNDGSSGNTIYF.

CDR3 sequence reads: CAISRHLGGQTGELFF. The CDR3 DNA reads as TGTGCCATCAGCCGTCACCTAGGAGGGCAAACCGGGGAGCTGTTTTTT. This chain uses TRBV10-3 with TRBJ2-2; D is perhaps TRBD2 (6 bases). Germline V lookup: CDR1 ENHRY, CDR2 SYGVKD. The CDR3 covers 16 residues. V was clipped by 6 bases and J by 5 bases, with 19 bases between them.

The CDR3 sequence is CASRPRQGTQETQYF. The CDR3 DNA reads as TGTGCCAGCCGACCAAGACAGGGGACCCAAGAGACCCAGTACTTC. The rearrangement uses TRBV27 and TRBJ2-5; the match to TRBD1 covers 8 bases. With 8 bases clipped from V and 1 base from J, the junction kept 9 bases outside the gene matches. The CDR3 spans 15 residues. CDR1 and CDR2 from the germline V gene are MNHEY and SMNVEV (reference sequence).

DNA of the CDR3: TGTGCCTGGGCCTATGGGCCGCTCCACAGGGGGACTGAAGCTTTCTTT. Encoded protein: CAWAYGPLHRGTEAFF. This chain connects TRBV30 to TRBJ1-1; TRBD1 matches 8 bases. The CDR3 totals 16 residues. Trimming cost V 5 bases and J 5 bases; bases outside gene matches: 16. Germline-derived CDR1 and CDR2 are GTSNPN and SVGIG (reference sequence).

The chain employs TRBV6-6 and TRBJ2-7; TRBD2 aligns across 12 bases. The germline V gene encodes CDR1 MNHNY and CDR2 SVGAGI (reference sequence). There are 15 residues in the CDR3. V lost 8 bases and J lost 7; bases outside the gene matches: 12. The CDR3 coding sequence is TGTGCCAGCTCCCAGACTAGCGGGAGTGCAAAAGAGCAGTACTTC. Translating it yields CASSQTSGSAKEQYF.

V is TRBV6-4 and J is TRBJ2-1; D perhaps matches TRBD1 (5 bases). Trimming left V 0 bases short and J 2 bases short, with 8 bases between. CDR1 is MRHNA, CDR2 SNTAGT, per germline. The length of the CDR3 is 15 residues. CDR3 sequence (DNA): TGTGCCAGCAGTGACTCGCAGGGTCCCTACAATGAGCAGTTCTTC. It translates to CASSDSQGPYNEQFF.

This rearrangement joins TRBV5-4 to TRBJ2-5, with a possible D match to TRBD2 (6 bases). This CDR3 spans 15 amino acids. Trimming pared 4 bases from V and 5 bases from J, leaving 18 bases between. Germline CDR1 is SGHNT and CDR2 is YYREEE (reference sequence). CDR3 in DNA: TGTGCCAGCAGCCTTATAGCGGCTAAAGGGGAGACCCAGTACTTC. Translation gives CASSLIAAKGETQYF. Supplemented by reference TRBV5-4 and TRBJ2-5, the full variable domain reads ETGVTQSPTHLIKTRGQQVTLRCSSQSGHNTVSWYQQALGQGPQFIFQYYREEENGRGNFPPRFSGLQFPNYSSELNVNALELDDSALYLCASSLIAAKGETQYFGPGTRLLVL.

The V and J genes are TRBV10-3 and TRBJ2-5; TRBD1 agrees at 10 bases. TRBJ2-7 matches the DNA end more closely, so the J call is doubtful. Germline V gene lookup returns CDR1 ENHRY and CDR2 SYGVKD. The CDR3 is 16 amino acids. CDR3 loop: CAISEFGQGVGYEQYF. CDR3 DNA sequence: TGTGCCATCAGTGAGTTCGGACAGGGGGTCGGCTACGAGCAGTACTTC.

The count of this clone is one. The chain recombines TRBV7-6 with TRBJ1-1; 7 bases line up with TRBD1. V lost 5 bases to trimming and J lost 5 bases; unmatched junction nucleotides: 11. The CDR3 has 15 amino acids. The germline V gene has CDR1 SGHVS and CDR2 FNYEAQ. The CDR3 DNA is TGTGCCAGCAGCCCCATGTCCAGGGGGAATACTGAAGCTTTCTTT. Translated, it gives CASSPMSRGNTEAFF.

This chain connects TRBV19 to TRBJ1-2; D ambiguous. Trimming removed 3 bases at V and 4 bases at J, with 15 bases between. The germline V gene encodes CDR1 LNHDA and CDR2 SQIVND (reference sequence). The CDR3 loop spans 15 amino acids. The CDR3 loop is CASSIFGEVGYGYTF. CDR3 DNA sequence: TGTGCCAGTAGTATTTTCGGGGAGGTAGGCTATGGCTACACCTTC.

The chain joins TRBV4-3 to TRBJ2-2; TRBD2 matches 8 bases. From germline, CDR1 is LGHNA and CDR2 YSLEER. The V and J ends lost 0 bases and 7 bases, in that order; junction bases with no gene match: 10. The CDR3 has 17 residues. The CDR3 nucleotides read TGCGCCAGCAGCCAAGATCACACCGGGAGGGGGAGCGGGGAGCTGTTTTTT. Protein product: CASSQDHTGRGSGELFF.

On this clone: Distinct nucleotide sequences in the sample also encode this CDR3. The CDR3 DNA follows: TGCGCCAGCAGCTTGAACACCGGGGAGCTGTTTTTT. Translating gives CASSLNTGELFF. V and J are TRBV5-1 and TRBJ2-2; no definite D call. The CDR3 sequence is 12 residues long. V was pared by 1 base and J by 2 bases, with 0 bases between. Germline V gene lookup returns CDR1 SGHRS and CDR2 YFSETQ.

This chain joins TRBV27 and TRBJ2-7, with 8 bases aligning to TRBD2. In germline, CDR1 is MNHEY, CDR2 SMNVEV (reference sequence). V lost 3 bases to trimming and J lost 0 bases; unmatched junction nucleotides: 4. The length of the CDR3 is 15 residues. CDR3 coding DNA: TGTGCCAGCAGTTTTACGACTAGCGTCTCCTACGAGCAGTACTTC. This sequence encodes CASSFTTSVSYEQYF.

The CDR3 is CASRGTSGKRETQYF. The CDR3 DNA follows: TGTGCCAGCAGGGGGACTAGCGGGAAAAGGGAGACCCAGTACTTC. The genes are TRBV7-2 and TRBJ2-5; 13 bases are a match to TRBD2. The CDR3 is 15 amino acids. Germline-derived CDR1 and CDR2 are SGHTA and FQGNSA. Trimming took 6 bases from V and 5 from J; bases not matched to a gene: 6. Full variable domain (remainder filled in from reference TRBV7-2 and TRBJ2-5): GAGVSQSPSNKVTEKGKDVELRCDPISGHTALYWYRQSLGQGLEFLIYFQGNSAPDKSGLPSDRFSAERTGGSVSTLTIQRTQQEDSAVYLCASRGTSGKRETQYFGPGTRLLVL.

V is TRBV9 and J is TRBJ1-3, with a weak D call TRBD1 (6 bases). The V end lost 4 bases, the J end lost 6 bases, and 14 bases lay between the germline ends. The CDR3 has 14 amino acids. Looked up from germline, CDR1 is SGDLS and CDR2 is YYNGEE. The CDR3 loop reads CASSPPGQLNTIYF. The CDR3 DNA reads as TGTGCCAGCAGCCCCCCGGGACAATTAAACACCATATATTTT.

The chain uses TRBV21-1 and TRBJ2-6; TRBD2 is the table's D call and was not checked against the DNA. TRBV21-1 counts as a pseudogene. This CDR3 region has 18 residues. CDR3 in DNA: TGTGCCAGCAGCATGTGGAGGAGGGGCTACTCTGGGGCCAACGTCCTGACTTTC. Residues: CASSMWRRGYSGANVLTF.

The gene calls are TRBV28 and TRBJ2-7; 7 nucleotides agree with TRBD1. The V segment lost 5 bases and the J segment 4 bases; nucleotides outside the gene matches: 11. The CDR3 totals 15 residues. CDR1 is MDHEN, CDR2 SYDVKM, per germline. CDR3 amino acids: CASSPGQANLYEQYF. The CDR3 coding sequence is TGTGCCAGCAGTCCAGGACAGGCTAATCTATACGAGCAGTACTTC.

The chain joins TRBV9 to TRBJ2-1, with 7 nucleotides matching TRBD2. Germline V gives CDR1 SGDLS, CDR2 YYNGEE. With V trimmed by 0 bases and J by 6 bases, 9 bases remained unmatched. This CDR3 spans 16 amino acids. DNA for the CDR3: TGTGCCAGCAGCGTAGCGGGCCAGCGGGGTACCAATGAGCAGTTCTTC. Translation gives CASSVAGQRGTNEQFF.

The chain couples TRBV30 to TRBJ2-3; a possible D gene is TRBD1 (6 bases). The V end was cut by 2 bases, the J end by 4 bases, with 10 bases between. This CDR3 contains 13 residues. Germline values: CDR1 GTSNPN, CDR2 SVGIG (reference sequence). The CDR3 reads CAWSRGSPDTQYF. CDR3 nucleotide sequence: TGTGCCTGGAGTAGGGGGAGCCCAGATACGCAGTATTTT.

This chain connects TRBV19 to TRBJ2-3; D call uncertain. The CDR3 consists of 14 residues. V was clipped by 6 bases and J by 4 bases, with 14 bases between them. CDR1 LNHDA and CDR2 SQIVND come from the germline V gene (reference sequence). CDR3 nucleotide sequence: TGTGCCAGTAGCCTCCCCCAGACGGCAGATACGCAGTATTTT. This sequence encodes CASSLPQTADTQYF.